One and the same sample provided the 16 T cell receptor beta chains below, sequenced in a study of OX40 agonist ivuxolimab in advanced cancers. Sequenced by immunoSEQ multiplex PCR; TCRdb stores in-frame clones only, minus some. The sample holds 55,000 to 75,000 clones, 80% seen once. This sample comprised CD4+ or CD8+ T cells sorted from blood, obtained in a trial of the OX40 agonist ivuxolimab. The receptor source for this set is an adult with an advanced solid tumor such as melanoma, head and neck, liver or kidney cancer.

V is TRBV5-1 and J is TRBJ2-7, with TRBD2 identical over 8 bases. The CDR3 spans 15 residues. Germline V gene sequence: CDR1 SGHRS, CDR2 YFSETQ. Trimming cost V 0 bases and J 5 bases; bases outside gene matches: 7. DNA of the CDR3: TGCGCCAGCAGCTTGGGGACTAGCAGATCCCACGAGCAGTACTTC. It specifies CASSLGTSRSHEQYF.

The V gene is TRBV6-1, the J gene TRBJ2-5; D may match TRBD1 or TRBD2 (6 bases each). This CDR3 has 15 residues. Germline CDR1 is MNHNS and CDR2 is SASEGT. Trimming took 2 bases from V and 5 from J, leaving 15 bases between them. The CDR3 region has the DNA TGTGCCAGCAGTGAATTACTACGGGGGCCCGAGACCCAGTACTTC. It specifies CASSELLRGPETQYF.

The rearrangement joins TRBV4-1 to TRBJ1-1, with D perhaps TRBD1 (6 bases). Germline-derived CDR1 and CDR2 are MGHRA and YSYEKL. V was pared by 6 bases and J by 4 bases, with 18 bases between. The CDR3 covers 15 residues. CDR3 DNA: TGCGCCAGCAGACGCTCAGGGGCCGACGGCACTGAAGCTTTCTTT. Translating gives CASRRSGADGTEAFF.

V gene TRBV19 combines with J gene TRBJ2-7; D is undetermined. Germline V gene data show CDR1 as LNHDA and CDR2 as SQIVND (reference sequence). There are 15 residues in the CDR3. Trimming removed 2 bases from V and 0 bases from J, with 11 bases in between. The CDR3 DNA reads as TGTGCCAGTAGTATAAAGGCCAGATCCTCCTACGAGCAGTACGTC. Translation: CASSIKARSSYEQYV.

In its sample, this clone was seen a few times. V is TRBV9 and J is TRBJ2-2; maybe TRBD2 (6 bases). The CDR3 has 16 residues. Trimming removed 4 bases at V and 5 bases at J, with 18 bases between. Germline CDR1 and CDR2: SGDLS and YYNGEE. The chain's CDR3 is CASSPRGVAGTGELFF. As DNA, the CDR3 is TGTGCCAGCAGCCCACGAGGGGTGGCGGGAACCGGGGAGCTGTTTTTT.

This clone is medium-sized within its sample. The chain combines TRBV5-1 with TRBJ1-5; maybe TRBD1 (5 bases). The CDR3 length is 14 residues. Germline CDR1 and CDR2: SGHRS and YFSETQ. V lost 1 base, J lost 7 bases, and 12 bases lay in between. CDR3 protein: CASSLQQGRQPQHF. CDR3 in DNA: TGCGCCAGCAGCTTGCAGCAGGGTAGGCAGCCCCAGCATTTT.

The chain links TRBV19 to TRBJ1-2; 7 bases align to TRBD1. Germline values: CDR1 LNHDA, CDR2 SQIVND (reference sequence). This CDR3 region has 14 residues. The ends lost 5 bases at V and 8 bases at J; junction bases unmatched: 11. The CDR3 DNA sequence: TGTGCCAGTAGTCCCACAACCCGGACAGGAGGCTACACCTTC. Residues: CASSPTTRTGGYTF.

The gene calls are TRBV11-3 and TRBJ1-5; D might be TRBD1 (5 bases). Germline CDR1 and CDR2: SGHNT and YENEEA. V was trimmed by 0 bases and J by 4 bases, leaving 10 bases between them. The CDR3 sequence is 15 residues long. The CDR3 bases are TGTGCCAGCAGCTTAGAGGGACTTGGGAATCAGCCCCAGCATTTT. It yields the protein CASSLEGLGNQPQHF.

V is TRBV28 and J is TRBJ2-3; D may correspond to TRBD1 or TRBD2 (7 bases each). V dropped 3 bases and J dropped 1 base, with 11 bases sitting between them. The germline V gene has CDR1 MDHEN and CDR2 SYDVKM. This CDR3 has 15 amino acids. For the CDR3, the DNA is TGTGCCAGCAGTTTGCAGGGGGGGGGCACAGATACGCAGTATTTT. This gives the protein CASSLQGGGTDTQYF.

This clone appeared a few times. The chain is built from TRBV29-1 and TRBJ1-1; 9 bases map to TRBD1. CDR3 length: 13 residues. Germline V gene data show CDR1 as SQVTM and CDR2 as ANQGSEA. V lost 0 bases to trimming and J lost 6 bases; unmatched junction nucleotides: 2. The CDR3 spells CSVEEDRGSEAFF. The CDR3, as DNA: TGCAGCGTTGAAGAGGACAGGGGCTCTGAAGCTTTCTTT.

The chain recombines TRBV5-1 with TRBJ2-2, with 7 positions matching TRBD1. Germline trimming cut 2 bases from V and 6 bases from J; bases unmatched to any gene: 7. Germline lookup yields CDR1 SGHRS and CDR2 YFSETQ. The CDR3 loop spans 15 amino acids. The CDR3 here is CASSFKGADSGELFF. The CDR3, as DNA: TGCGCCAGCAGCTTTAAGGGGGCGGACTCCGGGGAGCTGTTTTTT.

The V and J genes are TRBV27 and TRBJ2-1; 10 positions agree with TRBD2. In germline, CDR1 is MNHEY, CDR2 SMNVEV (reference sequence). The CDR3 loop spans 16 amino acids. Trimming took 2 bases from V and 6 from J; bases not matched to a gene: 7. As DNA, the CDR3 is TGTGCCAGCAGTTTACCCACTAGCGGGATGCTCAATGAGCAGTTCTTC. The encoded protein is CASSLPTSGMLNEQFF.

The genes are TRBV7-2 and TRBJ2-5; 9 bases fit TRBD2. V shed 1 base, J shed 0 bases, and the junction held 3 bases outside the gene matches. CDR1 SGHTA and CDR2 FQGNSA come from the germline V gene. This CDR3 comprises 16 residues. The CDR3 bases are TGTGCCAGCAGCTTAGGGCGGGGGGGAAACCAAGAGACCCAGTACTTC. It is translated as CASSLGRGGNQETQYF.

V is TRBV6-1 and J is TRBJ2-7; no reliable D call. Trimming took off 6 bases at V and 6 bases at J, with 18 bases between the two ends. Germline V gene sequence: CDR1 MNHNS, CDR2 SASEGT. This CDR3 region has 14 residues. The CDR3 is CASRQTERSGEQYF. The CDR3 bases are TGTGCCAGCAGGCAAACCGAGCGTTCAGGCGAGCAGTACTTC.

This chain joins TRBV7-2 and TRBJ2-3, with D tentatively TRBD2 (5 bases). There are 15 residues in the CDR3. Trimming removed 4 bases at V and 2 bases at J, with 13 bases between. The germline V gene encodes CDR1 SGHTA and CDR2 FQGNSA. The CDR3 nucleotides are TGTGCCAGCAGCTGGGCGGGCGGAAACACAGATACGCAGTATTTT. It is translated as CASSWAGGNTDTQYF. The entire variable domain, with the rest obtained from reference TRBV7-2 and TRBJ2-3, is as follows: GAGVSQSPSNKVTEKGKDVELRCDPISGHTALYWYRQSLGQGLEFLIYFQGNSAPDKSGLPSDRFSAERTGGSVSTLTIQRTQQEDSAVYLCASSWAGGNTDTQYFGPGTRLTVL.

The CDR3 reads CASSPGAGGYNEQFF. The CDR3 DNA reads as TGTGCCAGCAGTCCGGGGGCAGGGGGGTACAATGAGCAGTTCTTC. The chain is built from TRBV7-2 and TRBJ2-1, with D perhaps matching TRBD1 (7 bases). Trimming pared 6 bases from V and 4 bases from J, leaving 16 bases between. The CDR3 loop spans 15 amino acids. Germline CDR1 SGHTA, CDR2 FQGNSA.